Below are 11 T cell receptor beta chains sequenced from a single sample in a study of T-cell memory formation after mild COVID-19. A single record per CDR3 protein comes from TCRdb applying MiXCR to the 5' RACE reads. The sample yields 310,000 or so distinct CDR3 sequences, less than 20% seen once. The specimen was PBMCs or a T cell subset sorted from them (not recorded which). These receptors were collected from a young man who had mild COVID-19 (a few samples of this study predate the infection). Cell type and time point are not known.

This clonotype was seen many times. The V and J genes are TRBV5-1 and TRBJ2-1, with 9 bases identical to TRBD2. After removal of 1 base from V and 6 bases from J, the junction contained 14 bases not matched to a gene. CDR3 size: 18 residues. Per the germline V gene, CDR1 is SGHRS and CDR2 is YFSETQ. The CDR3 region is CASSLHRGGGASGNEQFF. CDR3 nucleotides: TGCGCCAGCAGCTTGCACCGGGGCGGGGGGGCCTCGGGCAATGAGCAGTTCTTC.

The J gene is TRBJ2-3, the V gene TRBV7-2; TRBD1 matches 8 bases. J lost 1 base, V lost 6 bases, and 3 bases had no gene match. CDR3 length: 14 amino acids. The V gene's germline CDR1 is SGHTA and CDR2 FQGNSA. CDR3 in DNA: TGTGCCAGCAGGACAGGGGCTCGCACAGATACGCAGTATTTT. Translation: CASRTGARTDTQYF.

As DNA, the CDR3 is TGTGCCAGCAGCGTAGCGGCCAGCCCAGATACGCAGTATTTT. Its translation is CASSVAASPDTQYF. The chain combines TRBV9 with TRBJ2-3, with unresolved D. With 0 bases removed from V and 4 bases from J, the gap between germline ends came to 9 bases. The CDR3 runs to 14 residues. The germline V gene encodes CDR1 SGDLS and CDR2 YYNGEE.

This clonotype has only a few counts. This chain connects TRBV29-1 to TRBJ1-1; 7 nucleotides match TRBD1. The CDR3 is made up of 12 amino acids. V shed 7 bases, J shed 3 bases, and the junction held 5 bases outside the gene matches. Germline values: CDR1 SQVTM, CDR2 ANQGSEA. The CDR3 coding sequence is TGCAGCGGCGGTACAGGGGACACTGAAGCTTTCTTT. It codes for CSGGTGDTEAFF.

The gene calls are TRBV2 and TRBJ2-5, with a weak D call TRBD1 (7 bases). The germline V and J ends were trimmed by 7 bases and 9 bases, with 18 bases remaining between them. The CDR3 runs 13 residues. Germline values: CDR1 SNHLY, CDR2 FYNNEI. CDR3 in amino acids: CASNTGPRGAQYF. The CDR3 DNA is TGTGCCAGCAACACAGGCCCCAGGGGGGCCCAGTACTTC.

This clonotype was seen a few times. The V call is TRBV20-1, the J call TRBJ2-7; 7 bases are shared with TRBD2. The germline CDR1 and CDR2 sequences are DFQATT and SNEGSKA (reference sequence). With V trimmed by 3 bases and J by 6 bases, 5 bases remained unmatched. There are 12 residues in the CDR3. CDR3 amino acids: CSARRGSGEQYF. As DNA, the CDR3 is TGCAGTGCTAGGCGGGGGTCGGGCGAGCAGTACTTC.

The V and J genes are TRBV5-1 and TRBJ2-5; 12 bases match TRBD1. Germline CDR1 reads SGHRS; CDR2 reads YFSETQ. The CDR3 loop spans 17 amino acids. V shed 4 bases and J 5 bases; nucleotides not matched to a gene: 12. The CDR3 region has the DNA TGCGCCAGCAGCCGACCCGGGACAGGGGGCAATTGGGAGACCCAGTACTTC. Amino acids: CASSRPGTGGNWETQYF.

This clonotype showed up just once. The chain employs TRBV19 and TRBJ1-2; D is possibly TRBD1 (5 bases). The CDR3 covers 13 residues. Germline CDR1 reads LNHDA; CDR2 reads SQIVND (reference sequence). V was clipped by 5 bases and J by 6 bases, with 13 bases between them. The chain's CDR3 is CASSRVRGDGYTF. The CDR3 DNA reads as TGTGCCAGTAGTCGAGTCCGAGGGGATGGCTACACCTTC.

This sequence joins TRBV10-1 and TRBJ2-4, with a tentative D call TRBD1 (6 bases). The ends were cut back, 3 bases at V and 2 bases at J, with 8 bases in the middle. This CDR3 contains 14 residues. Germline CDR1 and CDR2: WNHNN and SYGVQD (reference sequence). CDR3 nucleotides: TGCGCCAGCAGTGACAGGGGATCCAAAAACATTCAGTACTTC. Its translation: CASSDRGSKNIQYF.

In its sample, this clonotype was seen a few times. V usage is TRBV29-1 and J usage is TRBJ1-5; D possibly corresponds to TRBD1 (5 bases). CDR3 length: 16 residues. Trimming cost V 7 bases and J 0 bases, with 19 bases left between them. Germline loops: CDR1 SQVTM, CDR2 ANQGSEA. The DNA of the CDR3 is TGCAGCGCTGGGAGAGCCGGGACCTATAGCAATCAGCCCCAGCATTTT. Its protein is CSAGRAGTYSNQPQHF.

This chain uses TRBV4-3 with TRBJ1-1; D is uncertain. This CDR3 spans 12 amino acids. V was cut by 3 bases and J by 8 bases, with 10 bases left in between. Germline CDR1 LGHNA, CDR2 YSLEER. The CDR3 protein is CASSQRTGEAFF. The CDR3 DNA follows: TGCGCCAGCAGCCAGCGGACGGGCGAAGCTTTCTTT.